The T cell receptor (beta chain) described here comes from a study of blood T cell repertoires in COVID-19. Whole-study context: T cells, B-cell-depleted T cells, or PBMCs provided the cDNA or gDNA that served as material.

V shed 3 bases and J shed 5 bases, with 20 bases lying between them. Per the germline V gene, CDR1 is GTSNPN and CDR2 is SVGIG (reference sequence). This CDR3 has 15 residues. Assay used: immunoSEQ multiplex PCR; TCRdb lists only in-frame clones, some missing. This sample has more than 45,000 clones, with 90% found just once. Material for sequencing was peripheral blood. The origin of this receptor is a man in his sixties or seventies with acute or convalescent COVID-19. V is TRBV30 and J is TRBJ2-7; TRBD1 might be the D (5 bases). CDR3 nucleotide sequence: TGTGCCTGGAGCCTACTCTATACAAGGGGCAACGAGCAGTACTTC. Protein product: CAWSLLYTRGNEQYF.